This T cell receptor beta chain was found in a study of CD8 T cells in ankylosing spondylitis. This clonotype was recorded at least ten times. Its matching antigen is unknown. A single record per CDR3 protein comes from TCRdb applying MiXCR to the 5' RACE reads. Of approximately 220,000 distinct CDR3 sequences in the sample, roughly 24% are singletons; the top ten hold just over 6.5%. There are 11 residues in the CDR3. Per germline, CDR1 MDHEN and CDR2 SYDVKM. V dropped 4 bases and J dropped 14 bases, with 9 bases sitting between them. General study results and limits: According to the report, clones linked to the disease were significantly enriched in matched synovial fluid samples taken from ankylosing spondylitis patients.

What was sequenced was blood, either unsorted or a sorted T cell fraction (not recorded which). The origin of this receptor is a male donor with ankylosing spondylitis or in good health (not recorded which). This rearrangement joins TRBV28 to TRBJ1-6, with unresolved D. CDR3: CASSSSPSLHF. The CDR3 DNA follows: TGTGCCAGCAGTTCCTCCCCGTCCCTCCACTTT.